This T cell receptor beta chain is drawn from a study of technical replicates of blood from several donors. Germline V gives CDR1 MGHRA, CDR2 YSYEKL. V lost 1 base and J 5 bases, leaving 5 bases between the germline ends. The CDR3 totals 12 residues. The method was immunoSEQ multiplex PCR; TCRdb's version includes in-frame clones alone and lacks a portion of them. The table shows 67,000 or so clones, with 95% occurring only once. Material for sequencing was T cells isolated from PBMCs. The V and J genes are TRBV4-1 and TRBJ1-1, with unresolved D. The receptor was derived from a human donor in good health. CDR3 bases: TGCGCCAGCAGCCAAGGTCCTACTGAAGCTTTCTTT. Translation gives CASSQGPTEAFF.